This TCR beta chain was retrieved from a study of T cells in tumors after PD-1 blockade. Study-wide context: No patient had prior checkpoint blockade, systemic immunosuppression, or radiotherapy within 4 weeks. Tumor samples yielded 20 to 25-fold more depth than single-cell TCR sequencing.

Broader study findings: Around 37% of tumor TCR clonotypes were also found in blood. Expanded exhausted CD8+ clones after therapy were mostly novel clonotypes.

The CDR3 totals 14 residues. The J segment lost 3 bases and the V segment lost 9 bases, leaving 9 bases of the junction unmatched. Germline lookup yields CDR1 PRHDT and CDR2 FYEKMQ (reference sequence). Clones were read by immunoSEQ multiplex PCR, and TCRdb kept only the in-frame ones, dropping some. Of several thousand clones in the sample, about 60% are singletons; the top ten hold about 64%. This clone came up once. What it binds is unknown. Specimen: tumor tissue, collected after anti-PD-1 treatment. This sequence originates from a human donor with cutaneous squamous cell carcinoma. The chain is built from TRBV13 and TRBJ2-7; 9 nucleotides line up with TRBD1. The CDR3 nucleotides read TGTGCCAGTACCCTAACGGGACAGGGCTACGAGCAGTACTTC. Amino acids: CASTLTGQGYEQYF.